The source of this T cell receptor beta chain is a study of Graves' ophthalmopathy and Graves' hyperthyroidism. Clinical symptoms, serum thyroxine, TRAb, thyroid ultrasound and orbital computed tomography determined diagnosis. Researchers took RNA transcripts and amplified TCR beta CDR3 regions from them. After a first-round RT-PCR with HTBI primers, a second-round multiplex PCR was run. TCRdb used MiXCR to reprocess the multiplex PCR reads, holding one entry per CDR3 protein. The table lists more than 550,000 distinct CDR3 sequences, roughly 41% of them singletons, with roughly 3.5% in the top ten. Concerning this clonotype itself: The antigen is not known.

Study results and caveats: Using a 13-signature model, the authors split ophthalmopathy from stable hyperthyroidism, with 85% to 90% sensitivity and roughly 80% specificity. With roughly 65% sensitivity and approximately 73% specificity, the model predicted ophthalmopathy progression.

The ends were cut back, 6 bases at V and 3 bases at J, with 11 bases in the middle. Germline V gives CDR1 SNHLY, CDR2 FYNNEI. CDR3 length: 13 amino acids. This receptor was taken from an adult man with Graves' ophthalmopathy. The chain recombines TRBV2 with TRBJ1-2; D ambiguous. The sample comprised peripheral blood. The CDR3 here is CASRPETDYGYTF. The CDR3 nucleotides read TGTGCCAGCAGACCAGAAACCGACTATGGCTACACCTTC.